Below, 6 T cell receptor beta chains from the same sample are listed, as sequenced in a study of CD8+CD57+ T cells in acquired aplastic anemia. Profiling that covered TCR beta VDJ and CDR3 relied on genomic DNA as its template. TCRdb recomputed calls from the reads with MiXCR, one row per CDR3 protein. The table shows 260,000 or so distinct CDR3 sequences, with around 46% occurring only once. CD8+CD57+ cell expansion, shown by flow cytometry, had occurred in the patients selected for sequencing. What was sequenced was sorted CD4+, CD8+, or CD8+CD57+ T cells (not recorded which) from PBMCs. Source of these receptors: a human donor with aplastic anemia.

This clonotype showed up many times. The chain combines TRBV5-8 with TRBJ2-1; perhaps D is TRBD1 or TRBD2 (5 bases each). Between the trimmed V and J ends, which lost 0 bases and 2 bases, there was a span of 12 bases. In germline, CDR1 is SGHTS, CDR2 YDEGEE. This CDR3 spans 16 amino acids. CDR3 amino acids: CASSLAGTGTYNEQFF. The CDR3 DNA reads as TGTGCCAGCAGCTTGGCCGGGACGGGGACCTACAATGAGCAGTTCTTC.

This clonotype was detected only a few times. Just one base apart from a much larger clone, this may be a read error. The chain carries TRBV14 and TRBJ2-1; D gene unclear. The CDR3 covers 13 residues. Germline loops: CDR1 SGHDN, CDR2 FVKESK. CDR3 residues: CASSQGHYNERFF. CDR3 sequence (DNA): TGTGCCAGCAGCCAAGGGCACTACAATGAGCGGTTCTTC. Variable domain in full (rest from reference TRBV14 and TRBJ2-1): EAGVTQFPSHSVIEKGQTVTLRCDPISGHDNLYWYRRVMGKEIKFLLHFVKESKQDESGMPNNRFLAERTGGTYSTLKVQPAELEDSGVYFCASSQGHYNERFFGPGTRLTVL.

The chain couples TRBV10-3 to TRBJ1-2; a weak D match, TRBD1 (5 bases). The germline CDR1 and CDR2 sequences are ENHRY and SYGVKD. V lost 4 bases, J lost 3 bases, and 15 bases lay in between. This CDR3 has 15 amino acids. As DNA, the CDR3 is TGTGCCATCAGTGGGGGAGAGGGGAGCGACTATGGCTACACCTTC. Its protein is CAISGGEGSDYGYTF.

V and J are TRBV19 and TRBJ2-3, with TRBD2 matching 7 bases. Germline V lookup: CDR1 LNHDA, CDR2 SQIVND (reference sequence). Trimming removed 11 bases from V and 4 bases from J; junction bases left unmatched: 9. The CDR3 sequence is 13 residues long. The CDR3 loop reads CAWSAGEADTQYF. The CDR3 DNA reads TGTGCCTGGAGTGCGGGAGAGGCAGATACGCAGTATTTT.

The chain uses TRBV5-8 and TRBJ1-3; D not resolved. Germline CDR1 reads SGHTS; CDR2 reads YDEGEE. Trimming took off 2 bases at V and 0 bases at J, with 12 bases between the two ends. The CDR3 covers 16 residues. As DNA, the CDR3 is TGTGCCAGCAGCTTCGTTAGGGCCACCTCTGGAAACACCATATATTTT. Amino acid sequence: CASSFVRATSGNTIYF.

This clonotype has a count of ten or more. The chain is built from TRBV29-1 and TRBJ1-2; D is unclear. V lost 5 bases and J 3 bases, leaving 10 bases between the germline ends. This CDR3 comprises 12 residues. In germline, CDR1 is SQVTM, CDR2 ANQGSEA. In DNA, the CDR3 is TGCAGCGTTTCCGACATAGACTATGGCTACACCTTC. Protein product: CSVSDIDYGYTF.